This TCR beta chain came from a study of early T cells in non-severe SARS-CoV-2 infection. In the study overall: Unsorted whole blood bulk RNA was sequenced, with unpaired chains.

Each cDNA molecule carried a unique molecular identifier. MiXCR, run by TCRdb on the 5' RACE reads, gives a single entry per CDR3 protein. The sample lists about 60,000 distinct CDR3 sequences, around 20% seen once, with 16% in the top ten. This clonotype turned up a few times. V lost 8 bases, J lost 0 bases, and 8 bases lay in between. This CDR3 contains 13 residues. From germline, CDR1 is MNHNS and CDR2 SASEGT. The clonotype originates from an adult who was a healthcare worker with PCR-confirmed SARS-CoV-2 infection or an uninfected control (not recorded which). The input for sequencing was whole blood, taken at baseline. J is TRBJ2-4 and V is TRBV6-1; D possibly corresponds to TRBD1 (5 bases). The CDR3 spells CASWGIAKNIQYF. In DNA, the CDR3 is TGTGCCAGCTGGGGCATAGCCAAAAACATTCAGTACTTC.